This paragraph reports one T cell receptor beta chain. CDR3 length: 16 residues. Trimming took 5 bases from V and 2 from J, leaving 16 bases between them. Germline lookup yields CDR1 SGHVS and CDR2 FQNEAQ. Sequencing of TCR beta covered CD8+ and CD4+ T cells obtained from blood. The multiple sclerosis control group consisted of treatment-naive patients whose relapsing-remitting disease, which was either stable or active, fulfilled revised McDonald criteria. TEMRA cells were FACS-enriched, and CD8+ and CD4+ T cells were isolated negatively. The source of the sample is a study of CD8 T cells in Susac syndrome. A quantity of about 0.5 to 1 ug RNA underwent reverse transcription using random hexamers. Amplification of TCR beta CDR3 was carried out by immunoSEQ multiplex PCR, which covered 54 Vbeta and 13 Jbeta segments. One entry per CDR3 protein, called by TCRdb with MiXCR from the immunoSEQ multiplex PCR reads. The repertoire holds approximately 180,000 distinct CDR3 sequences, approximately 94% seen once, with under 0.095% in the top ten.

This clonotype was obtained from a human donor with multiple sclerosis. Sequenced sample: CD4+ T cells from PBMCs. The genes are TRBV7-8 and TRBJ2-1, with D perhaps matching TRBD1 (6 bases). CDR3 region: CASSTRQESTYNEQFF. The CDR3 nucleotides read TGTGCCAGCAGCACCCGACAGGAATCTACCTACAATGAGCAGTTCTTC.